The 31 T cell receptor beta chains given below trace back to one sample, sequenced in a study of cytomegalovirus exposure and HLA in healthy donors. The study ran its PCR with 60 Vbeta and 13 Jbeta primers. Measured with immunoSEQ multiplex PCR; TCRdb has only the in-frame clones, and not every one. The data show 99,000 or so clones, approximately 72% seen once. The source material was PBMCs. The receptors derive from a man aged 30 to 39 in good health and CMV-seronegative.

This clone was counted ten times or more. V is TRBV6-5 and J is TRBJ1-1; 9 bases are shared with TRBD1. Trimming removed 11 bases from V and 7 bases from J; junction bases left unmatched: 8. Germline CDR1 is MNHEY and CDR2 is SVGAGI. The CDR3 covers 12 residues. The CDR3 nucleotides are TGTGCCTCTTCACAGGGGGCAGGTGAAGCTTTCTTT. Translation: CASSQGAGEAFF.

The chain joins TRBV5-1 to TRBJ1-3; possibly TRBD1 for D (5 bases). Germline-derived CDR1 and CDR2 are SGHRS and YFSETQ. Trimming shortened V by 4 bases and J by 8 bases, and 16 bases separated the two germline ends. There are 14 residues in the CDR3. The CDR3 spells CASSPGVGGDTIYF. The CDR3 DNA sequence: TGCGCCAGCAGCCCGGGGGTCGGGGGTGACACCATATATTTT.

The chain links TRBV13 to TRBJ2-3, with 10 bases that match TRBD2. Germline CDR1 is PRHDT and CDR2 is FYEKMQ (reference sequence). The CDR3 is 13 amino acids. V shed 6 bases and J 10 bases; nucleotides not matched to a gene: 7. Here the CDR3 DNA reads TGTGCCAGCAGTGTCCTAGCGGGGGAAGCGCAGTATTTT. Residues: CASSVLAGEAQYF. The whole variable domain, remainder taken from reference TRBV13 and TRBJ2-3, is AAGVIQSPRHLIKEKRETATLKCYPIPRHDTVYWYQQGPGQDPQFLISFYEKMQSDKGSIPDRFSAQQFSDYHSELNMSSLELGDSALYFCASSVLAGEAQYFGPGTRLTVL.

The genes are TRBV5-1 and TRBJ2-7; D not resolved. The CDR3 covers 13 residues. V was pared by 2 bases and J by 5 bases, with 11 bases between. The germline V gene has CDR1 SGHRS and CDR2 YFSETQ. CDR3 sequence: CASSFAPDNEQYF. For the CDR3, the DNA is TGCGCCAGCAGCTTTGCTCCTGACAACGAGCAGTACTTC.

The chain couples TRBV5-1 to TRBJ2-7; 7 nucleotides agree with TRBD1. The V gene end was trimmed by 3 bases and the J gene end by 2 bases; junction bases not matched to a gene: 11. This CDR3 is built from 16 residues. Germline assignment: CDR1 SGHRS and CDR2 YFSETQ. DNA of the CDR3: TGCGCCAGCAGCTCCTACAGGGGCCTGGGGGCCTACGAGCAGTACTTC. It translates to CASSSYRGLGAYEQYF.

This clone has a single count. The gene calls are TRBV6-5 and TRBJ1-4, with TRBD1 identical over 7 bases. CDR3 length: 13 amino acids. Germline V gene sequence: CDR1 MNHEY, CDR2 SVGAGI. The J segment lost 8 bases and the V segment lost 6 bases, leaving 6 bases of the junction unmatched. DNA of the CDR3: TGTGCCAGCAGCGCTACAGGGGCGGAAAAACTGTTTTTT. Protein sequence: CASSATGAEKLFF.

A word on this clone: This same CDR3 is encoded by further DNA sequences in the sample. The rearrangement joins TRBV4-3 to TRBJ1-5, with D tentatively TRBD1 (6 bases). Germline V gene sequence: CDR1 LGHNA, CDR2 YSLEER. V was trimmed by 0 bases and J by 1 base, leaving 7 bases between them. This CDR3 contains 15 residues. The DNA of the CDR3 is TGCGCCAGCAGCCAAGATAGGGGGAGCAATCAGCCCCAGCATTTT. This codes for CASSQDRGSNQPQHF.

The rearrangement uses TRBV4-3 and TRBJ1-1; no clear D gene. V dropped 2 bases and J dropped 3 bases, with 7 bases sitting between them. The CDR3 has 13 residues. CDR1 LGHNA and CDR2 YSLEER come from the germline V gene. The CDR3 DNA reads TGCGCCAGCAGCCAAAAAAGAGACACTGAAGCTTTCTTT. Protein: CASSQKRDTEAFF.

This chain links TRBV19 with TRBJ2-1; 7 positions match TRBD1. The CDR3 totals 16 residues. The germline V gene has CDR1 LNHDA and CDR2 SQIVND (reference sequence). J was trimmed by 7 bases and V by 7 bases; bases with no gene match: 16. CDR3 residues: CASTEGDRVRGNEQFF. The CDR3 coding sequence is TGTGCCAGTACCGAAGGCGACAGGGTAAGAGGTAATGAGCAGTTCTTC.

The chain employs TRBV7-2 and TRBJ2-1; 13 nucleotides agree with TRBD2. This CDR3 has 16 residues. V shed 3 bases, J shed 6 bases, and the junction held 5 bases outside the gene matches. In germline, CDR1 is SGHTA, CDR2 FQGNSA. CDR3 region: CASSFGTSGVRNEQFF. CDR3 DNA: TGTGCCAGCAGCTTTGGGACTAGCGGGGTGCGCAATGAGCAGTTCTTC.

This clone was counted between two and nine times. This chain connects TRBV7-2 to TRBJ1-2; D unresolved. The germline V and J ends were trimmed by 1 base and 5 bases, with 8 bases remaining between them. The CDR3 is 13 amino acids. Germline lookup yields CDR1 SGHTA and CDR2 FQGNSA. DNA for the CDR3: TGTGCCAGCAGCTTAGACAGAATTTATGGCTACACCTTC. This translates into CASSLDRIYGYTF.

The genes are TRBV4-1 and TRBJ2-7; 9 nucleotides align to TRBD1. Germline assignment: CDR1 MGHRA and CDR2 YSYEKL. Trimming took 1 base from V and 4 from J; bases not matched to a gene: 5. The CDR3 is 15 residues long. This CDR3 reads CASSQVRTGAYEQYF. CDR3 in DNA: TGCGCCAGCAGCCAAGTCAGGACAGGGGCATACGAGCAGTACTTC.

The chain joins TRBV28 to TRBJ2-1; 9 nucleotides line up with TRBD2. CDR3 size: 18 residues. V shed 4 bases, J shed 0 bases, and the junction held 10 bases outside the gene matches. Per the germline V gene, CDR1 is MDHEN and CDR2 is SYDVKM. The CDR3 nucleotides are TGTGCCAGCAGTTCGATTCTAGCGGGGATCAGCTCCTACAATGAGCAGTTCTTC. Translation gives CASSSILAGISSYNEQFF.

The V and J genes are TRBV27 and TRBJ2-1, with D possibly TRBD1 on 6 matching bases. In germline, CDR1 is MNHEY, CDR2 SMNVEV (reference sequence). Trimming pared 7 bases from V and 4 bases from J, leaving 14 bases between. CDR3 length: 14 amino acids. The CDR3 DNA follows: TGTGCCAGCACCGTGGGACATGGATACAATGAGCAGTTCTTC. Amino acids: CASTVGHGYNEQFF.

The chain carries TRBV7-3 and TRBJ2-2; no definite D call. Per germline, CDR1 SGHTA and CDR2 FQGTGA. The CDR3 length is 13 residues. V dropped 5 bases and J dropped 2 bases, with 6 bases sitting between them. The CDR3, as DNA: TGTGCCAGCAGCGTCAGTAACACCGGGGAGCTGTTTTTT. Translated, it gives CASSVSNTGELFF.

This rearrangement joins TRBV19 to TRBJ2-7; D may be TRBD2 (5 bases). The CDR3 loop spans 12 amino acids. The germline CDR1 and CDR2 sequences are LNHDA and SQIVND (reference sequence). With 3 bases removed from V and 4 bases from J, the gap between germline ends came to 7 bases. Here the CDR3 reads CASSMRDYEQYF. The CDR3, as DNA: TGTGCCAGTAGTATGAGGGATTACGAGCAGTACTTC.

The chain joins TRBV4-2 to TRBJ2-3; the match to TRBD2 covers 16 bases. In germline, CDR1 is LGHNA, CDR2 YNFKEQ. The length of the CDR3 is 18 residues. V lost 0 bases, J lost 5 bases, and 5 bases stayed unmatched. The CDR3 DNA reads as TGTGCCAGCAGCCAAGAGGGGACTAGCGGGAGGGCCGGAGATACGCAGTATTTT. Protein sequence: CASSQEGTSGRAGDTQYF.

This sequence joins TRBV29-1 and TRBJ2-1; TRBD1 matches at 8 bases. The V and J ends lost 4 bases and 9 bases, in that order; junction bases with no gene match: 11. Looked up from germline, CDR1 is SQVTM and CDR2 is ANQGSEA. This CDR3 comprises 14 residues. The CDR3 DNA reads TGCAGCGTTGTAGTGACAGGGGCCGCAGGTGAGCAGTTCTTC. Encoded protein: CSVVVTGAAGEQFF.

This sequence joins TRBV7-3 and TRBJ2-2; 13 nucleotides match TRBD2. The germline CDR1 and CDR2 sequences are SGHTA and FQGTGA. J lost 5 bases, V lost 4 bases, and 7 bases had no gene match. CDR3 size: 17 residues. CDR3 region: CASSSGLAGTRTGELFF. The CDR3 nucleotides read TGTGCCAGCAGCTCGGGACTAGCGGGAACTCGAACCGGGGAGCTGTTTTTT.

The V gene is TRBV10-3, the J gene TRBJ2-5; 9 nucleotides line up with TRBD2. Germline values: CDR1 ENHRY, CDR2 SYGVKD. This CDR3 is built from 17 residues. V shed 8 bases, J shed 2 bases, and the junction held 15 bases outside the gene matches. For the CDR3, the DNA is TGTGCCATCCGGCCCGGGATGGGGCGGGGGGGACAAGAGACCCAGTACTTC. Its protein product is CAIRPGMGRGGQETQYF.

V usage is TRBV4-1 and J usage is TRBJ2-5; D call uncertain. This CDR3 contains 15 residues. Germline lookup yields CDR1 MGHRA and CDR2 YSYEKL. V was pared by 1 base and J by 1 base, with 10 bases between. The CDR3 region is CASSQGGVPQETQYF. The CDR3, as DNA: TGCGCCAGCAGCCAAGGTGGAGTCCCCCAAGAGACCCAGTACTTC.

The genes are TRBV19 and TRBJ2-5, with 8 bases aligning to TRBD2. Germline loops: CDR1 LNHDA, CDR2 SQIVND (reference sequence). This CDR3 comprises 13 residues. Trimming took 11 bases from V and 0 from J; bases not matched to a gene: 5. The CDR3 nucleotides read TGTGCCTCGCGGGGGGTCTACCAAGAGACCCAGTACTTC. Residues: CASRGVYQETQYF.

The chain recombines TRBV7-2 with TRBJ2-1; no reliable D call. Trimming took 0 bases from V and 7 from J, leaving 13 bases between them. The CDR3 length is 15 residues. CDR1 is SGHTA and CDR2 is FQGNSA in the germline V gene. The CDR3 sequence is CASSLAFLAVNEQFF. The CDR3 nucleotides are TGTGCCAGCAGCTTAGCGTTCCTCGCGGTTAATGAGCAGTTCTTC.

The gene calls are TRBV9 and TRBJ2-5; D unresolved. The V end lost 2 bases, the J end lost 2 bases, and 19 bases lay between the germline ends. Germline CDR1 reads SGDLS; CDR2 reads YYNGEE. CDR3 size: 17 residues. The CDR3 DNA is TGTGCCAGCAGCGTGGGCGCCGTCAACTCTGGACAAGAGACCCAGTACTTC. This sequence encodes CASSVGAVNSGQETQYF.

Here the CDR3 DNA reads TGTGCCAGCAGTTCGACTAAACTCCTTAGGAACACTGAAGCTTTCTTT. It encodes CASSSTKLLRNTEAFF. This chain connects TRBV28 to TRBJ1-1; D remains unclear. The CDR3 contains 16 residues. Per the germline V gene, CDR1 is MDHEN and CDR2 is SYDVKM. Trimming left V 4 bases short and J 1 base short, with 16 bases between.

The rearrangement links TRBV25-1 to TRBJ1-4; 7 positions match TRBD1. The CDR3 covers 14 residues. Germline V lookup: CDR1 MGHDK, CDR2 SYGVNS. V shed 1 base and J 11 bases; nucleotides not matched to a gene: 7. CDR3 DNA sequence: TGTGCCAGCAGTGAATTAATCGGACAGGAGAAACTGTTTTTT. Encoded protein: CASSELIGQEKLFF.

This CDR3 is CASSIYSLNYGYTF. In nucleotides, the CDR3 is TGTGCCAGTAGTATTTACTCCCTGAACTATGGCTACACCTTC. The chain joins TRBV19 to TRBJ1-2; D is uncertain. The CDR3 contains 14 residues. The V gene lost 3 bases and the J gene lost 2 bases, with 10 bases spanning the gap. Germline values: CDR1 LNHDA, CDR2 SQIVND (reference sequence).

CDR3 amino acids: CASGGIVRQPQHF. The CDR3 DNA reads TGTGCCAGTGGGGGGATCGTCCGCCAGCCCCAGCATTTT. V and J are TRBV19 and TRBJ1-5, with D perhaps matching TRBD1 (5 bases). The CDR3 is made up of 13 amino acids. Trimming cost V 8 bases and J 7 bases, with 15 bases left between them. CDR1 and CDR2 from the germline V gene are LNHDA and SQIVND (reference sequence).

The chain combines TRBV5-1 with TRBJ1-5; D perhaps matches TRBD1 (6 bases). Germline V CDR1 and CDR2: SGHRS, YFSETQ. The V end lost 4 bases, the J end lost 4 bases, and 15 bases lay between the germline ends. The CDR3 consists of 15 residues. The CDR3 here is CASSEQGGVNQPQHF. CDR3 coding DNA: TGCGCCAGCAGCGAACAGGGAGGGGTAAATCAGCCCCAGCATTTT.

The table lists this clone with a few counts. The chain couples TRBV7-9 to TRBJ1-1; maybe TRBD1 (5 bases). The germline V gene encodes CDR1 SEHNR and CDR2 FQNEAQ (reference sequence). This CDR3 comprises 13 residues. Trimming stripped 1 base from V and 6 bases from J, with 9 bases between. The CDR3 loop is CASSLEAGSEAFF. The CDR3 DNA reads TGTGCCAGCAGCTTAGAGGCAGGGTCTGAAGCTTTCTTT.

This chain joins TRBV7-3 and TRBJ2-3, with 11 bases fitting TRBD2. Germline CDR1 SGHTA, CDR2 FQGTGA. CDR3 length: 14 residues. Trimming cost V 7 bases and J 9 bases; bases outside gene matches: 9. The CDR3 spells CASTLIAGGGTQYF. CDR3 nucleotides: TGTGCCAGCACTCTAATAGCGGGAGGGGGCACGCAGTATTTT. The full variable domain, its missing parts supplied by reference TRBV7-3 and TRBJ2-3, is GAGVSQTPSNKVTEKGKYVELRCDPISGHTALYWYRQSLGQGPEFLIYFQGTGAADDSGLPNDRFFAVRPEGSVSTLKIQRTERGDSAVYLCASTLIAGGGTQYFGPGTRLTVL.